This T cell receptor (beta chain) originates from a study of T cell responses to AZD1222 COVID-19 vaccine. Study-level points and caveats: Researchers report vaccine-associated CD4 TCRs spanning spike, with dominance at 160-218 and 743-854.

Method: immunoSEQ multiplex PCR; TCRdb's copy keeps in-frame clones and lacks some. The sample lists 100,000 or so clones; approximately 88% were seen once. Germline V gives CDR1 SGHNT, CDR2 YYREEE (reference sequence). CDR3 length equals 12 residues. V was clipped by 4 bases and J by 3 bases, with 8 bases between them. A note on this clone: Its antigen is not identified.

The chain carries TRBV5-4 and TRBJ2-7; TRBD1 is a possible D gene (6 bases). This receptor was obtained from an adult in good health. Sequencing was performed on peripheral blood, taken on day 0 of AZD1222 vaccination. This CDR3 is CASSVDSYEQYF. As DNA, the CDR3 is TGTGCCAGCAGCGTGGACAGCTACGAGCAGTACTTC.